This T cell receptor (beta chain) was obtained from a study of follicular helper T cells after annual influenza vaccination (dated by TCRdb to 2016 to 2017). General notes on the study: Blood was collected on days 0, 7 and 28 after each seasonal influenza vaccination. Samples from 2013-2014 were cryopreserved, whereas samples from about 2015 were processed immediately after collection. To look at recall of cTfh clones, some subjects were tracked through successive annual vaccinations covering the 2013-2014, 2014-2015 and 2015-2016 seasons. Multi-year samples were available for six subjects, with four spanning two vaccination seasons and two spanning three seasons. One week after vaccination, a second recruited cohort of approximately 11 subjects (Table S1) displayed a similar ICOS+CD38+ cTfh response.

Libraries were constructed by the immunoSEQ multiplex PCR assay. Adaptive Biotechnologies carried out TCRB amplification, library preparation, sequencing and preliminary bioinformatics at Survey level resolution. For TCRB sequencing, genomic DNA from the sorted cTfh populations was amplified by multiplex PCR. Regarding the original processing steps: Clonality was calculated in R as 1 minus normalized Shannon entropy, and the Gini index was computed with the R package ineq. The overlap score was defined as the summed counts of shared sequences divided by the total counts of all sequences in both compared samples. Shared-clonotype significance used Fisher's exact test assuming a theoretical repertoire of 10^7 TCRB sequences. TCRdb carries this immuneACCESS record with in-frame sequences only. Its versions omit some clonotypes, under half of them owing to an unresolved V gene in the studies checked, with the rest unexplained. Clonal size and the V and J genes are those of that table, whereas D and trimming came from the DNA. For this sample the table gives about 4,800 clones, of which roughly 87% were detected only once. The top ten constitute roughly 1.4% of the sample.

Study-level results and caveats: A recurrent oligoclonal ICOS+CD38+ cTfh response containing tetramer and AIM influenza-specific clonotypes was recalled by successive annual vaccinations. Day 7 ICOS+CD38+ clones were most often found later in ICOS-CD38- cTfh, suggesting that subset may serve as a memory reservoir. Only roughly 9.5-22% of analyzed cells yielded productive TCRB sequences, so sampling of rare clonotypes was not possible. ICOS+CD38+ cTfh clonality correlated with the frequency of that population, and its change correlated with the change in circulating plasmablast frequency.

The germline V gene specifies SQVTM as CDR1 and ANQGSEA as CDR2. CDR3 length: 13 amino acids, cysteine to phenylalanine. The CDR3 DNA has 39 bases and is translated from base 1. V has 4 bases trimmed and J has 1 base trimmed; junction bases matching no gene number 2. This clone was detected once. No antigen is known for it. Per-nucleotide qualities are absent, and no much larger clonotype sits a single base away. Reading the label with the study, this specimen's time point is: 2013-2014 season, 7 days after vaccination. TCRB sequencing was used to follow sorted CD4 subsets from the blood of adults before and after they were given the seasonal inactivated influenza vaccine (Fluvarix). Subjects were considered eligible if community-dwelling and if influenza vaccine had not been received in the prior 6 months. Influenza vaccine contraindications, substance abuse, HIV/AIDS, active malignancy, immunomodulatory medication and active illness such as respiratory infection were included among the exclusion criteria. At each time point, about 40 to 110 mL of blood was collected. Circulating Tfh were defined as non-naive CD4+CXCR5+PD-1+ cells and sorted into ICOS+CD38+ and ICOS-CD38- fractions. Ficoll-Paque PLUS or SepMate separation was used to isolate PBMC. Before DNA extraction, cell subsets were sorted from PBMC on a BD FACS Aria.

The material was CXCR5+ CD38- circulating T follicular helper cells from blood, obtained 7 days after influenza vaccination. What the cell subset or site label conveys for this sample: circulating Tfh, non-naive CD4+CXCR5+PD-1+ (ICOS+CD38+ or ICOS-CD38-). The receptor comes from an adult who received the influenza vaccine. The chain uses TRBV29-1 and TRBJ2-3, and 7 junctional nucleotides match TRBD1. The base sequence is TGCAGCGTTGGGGGGACAGGCACAGATACGCAGTATTTT. Its protein reads: CSVGGTGTDTQYF.